A selection of T cell receptor beta chains follows, all from one sample in a study of cytomegalovirus exposure and HLA in healthy donors. Method: immunoSEQ multiplex PCR; TCRdb's copy keeps in-frame clones and lacks some. The sample gives tens of thousands of clones, 81% of which show up once; 10% is in the top ten. The sequenced sample consisted of PBMCs. The origin of the receptors is a human donor in good health. Both conserved end residues are part of each CDR3.

j_gene,v_gene,CDR3aa
TRBJ1-2,TRBV2,CASSDGANYGYTF
TRBJ1-2,TRBV5-1,CASSLALTGGDYGYTF
TRBJ2-3,TRBV7-8,CASSPRRESNTDTQYF
TRBJ2-5,TRBV6-1,CASSEGEEETQYF
TRBJ2-3,TRBV6-5,CATTDTQYF
TRBJ2-1,TRBV5-1,CASSLVLAGGSYNEQFF
.,TRBV27,CASQKAGDSYEQYF
TRBJ2-2,TRBV6-5,CASKSRRNTGELFF
TRBJ2-7,TRBV2,CARRSSSGAYEQYF
TRBJ2-2,TRBV28,CASSSWGTGESTGELFF
TRBJ2-7,TRBV5-6,CASSAGQGGLYEQYF
TRBJ2-1,TRBV5-1,CASSSRTRGEQFF
TRBJ2-1,TRBV6-1,CASISMPEGEQFF
TRBJ1-2,TRBV5-1,CASSLTGDNYGYTF
TRBJ1-3,TRBV25-1,CASGREAGNTIYF
TRBJ1-1,TRBV29-1,CSVEDGAGGWGTEAFF
TRBJ2-1,TRBV19,CASSPYVAGTSGYNEQFF
TRBJ1-1,TRBV18,CASSPGLNTEAFF
TRBJ2-2,TRBV4-3,CASSQEEGGSLPTGELFF
TRBJ1-2,TRBV27,CASRSQGDYGYTF
TRBJ2-7,TRBV7-9,CASSLVTNDGGRSYEQYF
TRBJ2-7,TRBV6-1,CASSTYEQYF
TRBJ1-1,TRBV5-4,CASRPTGPNTEAFF
TRBJ2-7,TRBV19,CASSPSTQGYEQYF
TRBJ1-5,TRBV2,CASSSTGVGNQPQHF
TRBJ1-5,TRBV4-2,CASSQVSGMGNQPQHF
TRBJ2-5,TRBV11-2,CASSLTAGGAQETQYF
TRBJ2-3,TRBV15,CATSRDRGRLADTQYF
TRBJ2-7,TRBV27,CASSYSGGPYEQYF